A selection of T cell receptor beta chains follows, all from one sample in a study of T cell responses to AZD1222 COVID-19 vaccine. Some clones are missing from TCRdb's copy, which holds only in-frame ones; the method was immunoSEQ multiplex PCR. This sample has 95,000 to 150,000 clones, with about nine tenths found just once. Sequencing was performed on peripheral blood, taken on day 0 of AZD1222 vaccination. Source of these receptors: an adult in good health. Each CDR3 is given with its conserved first and last residue. The D gene is left open where the match is weak. Clone sizes are given selectively: once, few, many, or a class where the clone is expanded.

TRBJ1-4,TRBV5-1,NA,NA,CASSLGYGEKLFF,TGCGCCAGCAGCTTAGGGTATGGTGAAAAACTGTTTTTT
TRBJ2-1,TRBV20-1,NA,few,CSASGGSPYNEQFF,TGCAGTGCTAGTGGGGGCAGCCCCTACAATGAGCAGTTCTTC
TRBJ2-2,TRBV10-1,TRBD1,NA,CASSFQGAGGELFF,TGCGCCAGCAGTTTCCAGGGGGCCGGCGGGGAGCTGTTTTTT
TRBJ2-1,TRBV9,NA,NA,CASSVYGDSSYNEQFF,TGTGCCAGCAGCGTATACGGCGACAGCTCCTACAATGAGCAGTTCTTC
TRBJ2-1,TRBV10-3,TRBD1,NA,CAISDAGQGSDEQFF,TGTGCCATCAGTGACGCCGGACAGGGGAGCGATGAGCAGTTCTTC
TRBJ1-1,TRBV7-9,TRBD1,NA,CASSLGRGLFEAFF,TGTGCCAGCAGCTTAGGCAGGGGGCTATTTGAAGCTTTCTTT
TRBJ1-5,TRBV9,NA,NA,CASSVGPLSNQPQHF,TGTGCCAGCAGCGTAGGACCGCTTAGCAATCAGCCCCAGCATTTT
TRBJ2-4,TRBV28,TRBD1,NA,CASIGTGSKNIQYF,TGTGCCAGCATCGGGACAGGGTCCAAAAACATTCAGTACTTC
TRBJ2-2,TRBV5-1,TRBD1,NA,CASSFRDRAAGELFF,TGCGCCAGCAGCTTCCGGGACAGGGCGGCCGGGGAGCTGTTTTTT
TRBJ2-7,TRBV19,TRBD2,NA,CASSIGTSGSAEGYEQYF,TGTGCCAGTAGTATCGGGACTAGCGGGTCGGCTGAAGGCTACGAGCAGTACTTC
TRBJ1-1,TRBV27,NA,NA,CASSLTEAYEAFF,TGTGCCAGCAGTCTGACAGAGGCCTATGAAGCTTTCTTT
TRBJ2-5,TRBV2,TRBD1,NA,CASSGQALRETQYF,TGTGCCAGCAGCGGACAGGCCTTGAGGGAGACCCAGTACTTC
TRBJ1-2,TRBV11-2,NA,NA,CASSLGVGGYGYTF,TGTGCCAGCAGCTTAGGCGTGGGGGGCTATGGCTACACCTTC
TRBJ2-1,TRBV19,NA,NA,CASTATTGNEQFF,TGTGCCAGTACTGCGACAACGGGCAATGAGCAGTTCTTC
TRBJ2-1,TRBV6-5,NA,NA,CASRPQKVGEQFF,TGTGCCAGCAGACCTCAAAAGGTTGGGGAGCAGTTCTTC
TRBJ1-4,TRBV6-5,NA,NA,CASGLASNEKLFF,TGTGCCAGCGGGTTAGCGAGTAATGAAAAACTGTTTTTT
TRBJ2-1,TRBV28,NA,NA,CASSFAGTTRKQFF,TGTGCCAGCAGTTTCGCCGGGACAACTAGGAAGCAGTTCTTC
TRBJ2-4,TRBV4-2,TRBD2,NA,CASSQVREGSGGLAKNIQYF,TGTGCCAGCAGCCAAGTACGCGAGGGGAGCGGGGGACTCGCCAAAAACATTCAGTACTTC
TRBJ2-7,TRBV7-2,NA,NA,CASSLDFVPLIYEQYF,TGTGCCAGCAGCTTGGACTTCGTCCCCTTGATCTACGAGCAGTACTTC
TRBJ1-1,TRBV5-1,NA,NA,CASSFQANTEAFF,TGCGCCAGCAGCTTTCAAGCGAACACTGAAGCTTTCTTT
TRBJ2-5,TRBV11-1,NA,NA,CASSPDRQETQYF,TGTGCCAGCAGCCCTGACAGACAAGAGACCCAGTACTTC
TRBJ2-1,TRBV5-1,TRBD2,NA,CASDPGLVSLSAGNEQFF,TGCGCCAGCGACCCGGGACTAGTGTCACTCTCGGCGGGCAATGAGCAGTTCTTC
TRBJ1-6,TRBV28,TRBD1,NA,CASSYLRRTGSNYNSPLHF,TGTGCCAGCAGTTACCTCCGACGGACAGGGTCTAACTATAATTCACCCCTCCACTTT
TRBJ2-1,TRBV19,NA,NA,CASSIQSQGDNEQFF,TGTGCCAGTAGTATTCAGTCGCAGGGTGACAATGAGCAGTTCTTC
TRBJ2-3,TRBV18,NA,few,CASSRNPQGDTQYF,TGTGCCAGCTCACGGAACCCGCAGGGAGATACGCAGTATTTT